This T cell receptor (beta chain) is drawn from a study of beta chain features in type 1 diabetes. Whole-study context: Across the samples, about 110,000,000 sorted cells were examined in total.

As every portion of the isolated RNA was reverse transcribed, the sequencing read expressed TCRB transcripts. The protocol was immunoSEQ multiplex PCR, while the TCRdb copy is restricted to in-frame clones and leaves out a portion. The sample contains more than 350,000 clones, about an eighth of which appear only once. Only a few counts were recorded for this clone. Its antigen is undetermined. This CDR3 is also generated by other DNA sequences in the sample. General study results and limits: Type 1 diabetes patients showed fewer insertions and more deletions at VDJ junctions.

Sequenced sample: naive CD4+ T cells from blood. The TCR sequence derives from a woman under 30 in good health.

The CDR3 coding sequence is TGTGCCAGCAGCGTAGGTTCTGGCTCCTACAATGAGCAGTTCTTC. Translated: CASSVGSGSYNEQFF. The genes are TRBV9 and TRBJ2-1; D is ambiguous. V was shortened by 0 bases and J by 0 bases, with 7 bases between the two germline ends. CDR3 length: 15 residues. Looked up from germline, CDR1 is SGDLS and CDR2 is YYNGEE. Full variable domain (rest looked up from reference TRBV9 and TRBJ2-1): DSGVTQTPKHLITATGQRVTLRCSPRSGDLSVYWYQQSLDQGLQFLIQYYNGEERAKGNILERFSAQQFPDLHSELNLSSLELGDSALYFCASSVGSGSYNEQFFGPGTRLTVL.